This T cell receptor beta chain was identified in a study of PD-1 blockade in classical Hodgkin lymphoma. Across the whole study: The nivolumab dose that patients received was 3 mg/kg, given intravenously every 2 weeks.

Sequencing was performed with immunoSEQ multiplex PCR; in TCRdb, only in-frame clones are kept and a portion is missing. The sample yields 5,500 to 9,000 clones, around 79% seen once. Findings and limits, study-wide: Diminished baseline TCR diversity has been reported in newly diagnosed patients relative to healthy donors.

V was trimmed by 2 bases and J by 0 bases, leaving 8 bases between them. The CDR3 has 15 residues. The V gene's germline CDR1 is KGHSH and CDR2 LQKENI. Each patient relapsed following autologous stem cell transplantation, and prior brentuximab vedotin exposure differed. To note about this clone: The target antigen is unknown.

The genes are TRBV18 and TRBJ1-3; D unclear. The receptor was isolated from a human donor with classical Hodgkin lymphoma. The material sequenced was peripheral blood mononuclear cells (PBMCs), taken before the second cycle of nivolumab. CDR3 residues: CASSPDGFSGNTIYF. Here the CDR3 DNA reads TGTGCCAGCTCACCAGACGGGTTCTCTGGAAACACCATATATTTT.